The entry that follows covers one T cell receptor beta chain sequence. PCR amplification relied on 60 Vbeta primers (plus 13 Jbeta primers). Some clones are missing from TCRdb's copy, which holds only in-frame ones; the method was immunoSEQ multiplex PCR. Among 95,000 to 150,000 clones listed, around three quarters were seen once. The data belong to a study of cytomegalovirus exposure and HLA in healthy donors. V lost 3 bases and J lost 2; bases outside the gene matches: 4. The germline V gene has CDR1 SGHDT and CDR2 YYEEEE. The length of the CDR3 is 16 residues. This TCR derives from a woman aged 35 to 49 in good health and CMV-seropositive. The V and J genes are TRBV5-6 and TRBJ2-3, with 12 bases identical to TRBD2. Sample: PBMCs. For the CDR3, the DNA is TGTGCCAGCAGCTCCTGGACTAGCGGGGTCACAGATACGCAGTATTTT. It specifies CASSSWTSGVTDTQYF.